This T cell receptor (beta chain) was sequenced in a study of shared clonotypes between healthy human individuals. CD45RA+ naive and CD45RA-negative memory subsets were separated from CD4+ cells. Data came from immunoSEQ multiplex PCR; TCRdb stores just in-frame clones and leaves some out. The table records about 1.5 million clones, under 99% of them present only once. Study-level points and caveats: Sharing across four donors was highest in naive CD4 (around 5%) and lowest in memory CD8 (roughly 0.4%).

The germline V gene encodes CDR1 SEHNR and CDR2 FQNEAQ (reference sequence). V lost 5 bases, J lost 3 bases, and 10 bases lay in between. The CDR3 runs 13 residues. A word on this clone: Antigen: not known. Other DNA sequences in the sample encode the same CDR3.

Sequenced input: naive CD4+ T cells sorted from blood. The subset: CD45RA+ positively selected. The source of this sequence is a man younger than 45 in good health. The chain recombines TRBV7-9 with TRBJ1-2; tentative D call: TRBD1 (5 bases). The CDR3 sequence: CASSLGEYYGYTF. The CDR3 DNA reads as TGTGCCAGCAGCCTAGGGGAGTACTATGGCTACACCTTC.